This T cell receptor (beta chain) is drawn from a study of blood T cell repertoires in COVID-19. For the study at large: Donors in the United States, Italy and Spain gave samples during acute or convalescent COVID-19.

Germline loops: CDR1 LNHNV, CDR2 YYDKDF (reference sequence). The trim removed 0 bases at V and 0 bases at J, leaving 8 bases unmatched. The CDR3 extends over 17 amino acids. Per the study methods: From reference gene primer amplification, estimates of nucleated cell counts were derived. Here immunoSEQ multiplex PCR was the method, and the copy in TCRdb shows in-frame clones only, minus some. V, J and clone size reflect that table, while D and trimming were determined from the DNA. The sample has about 190,000 clones, roughly four fifths seen once. The sample was peripheral blood. The rearrangement links TRBV15 to TRBJ2-7; TRBD1 matches at 7 bases. This receptor was taken from a woman in her seventies with active or convalescent COVID-19. The CDR3 sequence is CATSREPGGRASYEQYF. The CDR3 DNA follows: TGTGCCACCAGCAGAGAACCAGGGGGTCGAGCCTCCTACGAGCAGTACTTC.